The rows below give T cell receptor beta chains drawn from one sample of a study of OX40 agonist ivuxolimab in advanced cancers. Produced via immunoSEQ multiplex PCR; TCRdb's table is partial and in-frame only. The sample records 45,000 to 60,000 clones, 88% being singletons. The specimen was CD4+ or CD8+ T cells sorted from blood, collected in a trial of the OX40 agonist ivuxolimab. The receptors originated from an adult with an advanced solid tumor such as melanoma, head and neck, liver or kidney cancer. The CDR3 runs from the conserved cysteine through the conserved F or W. The D gene is left open where the match is weak. Some rows mark clone size as missing; the rest say once, few, many or name a class of expanded clone.

>TRBV4-3|-|TRBJ2-3|-
CASSQDRSDTQYF
TGCGCCAGCAGCCAAGATCGGTCAGATACGCAGTATTTT
>TRBV7-2|TRBD1|TRBJ1-5|-
CASSSIGQGNQPQHF
TGTGCCAGCAGCTCAATCGGACAGGGAAATCAGCCCCAGCATTTT
>TRBV6-4|TRBD1|TRBJ1-4|-
CASSRQGMANEKLFF
TGTGCCAGCAGCCGACAGGGAATGGCTAATGAAAAACTGTTTTTT
>TRBV7-2|TRBD2|TRBJ2-1|-
CASSSIKASGPFNEQFF
TGTGCCAGCAGCTCCATAAAAGCTAGCGGGCCTTTCAATGAGCAGTTCTTC
>TRBV6-5|-|TRBJ1-3|-
CASRRESSGNTIYF
TGTGCCAGCAGAAGGGAGAGCTCTGGAAACACCATATATTTT
>TRBV5-4|-|TRBJ2-3|-
CASRSSTDTQYF
TGTGCCAGCAGGTCTAGCACAGATACGCAGTATTTT
>TRBV5-5|-|TRBJ1-2|-
CASSSGSYGYTF
TGTGCCAGCAGCTCAGGGTCCTATGGCTACACCTTC
>TRBV9|-|TRBJ2-1|-
CASSVGYEQFF
TGTGCCAGCAGCGTAGGTTATGAGCAGTTCTTC
>TRBV28|-|TRBJ2-2|-
CASRTRNPIGELFF
TGTGCCAGCCGCACTAGAAACCCTATCGGGGAGCTGTTTTTT
>TRBV5-1|-|TRBJ2-1|-
CASSSAATYNEQFF
TGCGCCAGCAGCTCCGCCGCAACCTACAATGAGCAGTTCTTC
>TRBV4-2|TRBD2|TRBJ2-1|-
CASSQFRASGRSVEFF
TGTGCCAGCAGCCAGTTTAGGGCTAGCGGGAGATCGGTGGAGTTCTTC
>TRBV4-1|-|TRBJ1-5|-
CASSRQFNQPQHF
TGCGCCAGCAGCCGGCAGTTCAATCAGCCCCAGCATTTT
>TRBV18|TRBD2|TRBJ2-3|-
CASSQSGGGTDTQYF
TGTGCCAGCTCACAGTCGGGGGGAGGCACAGATACGCAGTATTTT
>TRBV9|-|TRBJ1-1|-
CASSVVLENTEAFF
TGTGCCAGCAGCGTAGTACTGGAGAACACTGAAGCTTTCTTT
>TRBV14|-|TRBJ2-1|-
CASSQMGILRYNEQFF
TGTGCCAGCAGCCAAATGGGGATACTCAGATACAATGAGCAGTTCTTC
>TRBV9|TRBD2|TRBJ2-2|-
CASSWGGRASGELFF
TGTGCCAGCAGCTGGGGCGGGAGGGCCTCCGGGGAGCTGTTTTTT
>TRBV5-1|-|TRBJ2-3|-
CASSLTRFTDTQYF
TGCGCCAGCAGCTTGACTAGGTTCACAGATACGCAGTATTTT
>TRBV10-3|-|TRBJ1-4|-
CAISSHRSTNEKLFF
TGTGCCATCAGCAGCCACAGGTCAACTAATGAAAAACTGTTTTTT
>TRBV19|-|TRBJ2-7|-
CASSIQAGRGRRTYEQYF
TGTGCCAGTAGTATCCAAGCCGGCCGGGGCCGTAGGACCTACGAGCAGTACTTC
>TRBV23-1|TRBD2|TRBJ2-1|-
CASSPPVEREIGEQFF
TGCGCCAGCAGTCCCCCGGTAGAGCGGGAGATCGGGGAGCAGTTCTTC
>TRBV6-1|-|TRBJ2-1|-
CASSLGRSSYNEQFF
TGTGCCAGCAGTTTAGGACGTAGCTCCTACAATGAGCAGTTCTTC
>TRBV18|-|TRBJ1-1|-
CASSPPAGNTEAFF
TGTGCCAGCTCACCACCGGCCGGGAACACTGAAGCTTTCTTT
>TRBV5-6|-|TRBJ2-3|-
CASSFFRVRTDTQYF
TGTGCCAGCAGCTTCTTCAGGGTTCGCACAGATACGCAGTATTTT
>TRBV14|-|TRBJ2-1|-
CASSQEAGSSYNEQFF
TGTGCCAGCAGCCAAGAGGCGGGGAGCTCCTACAATGAGCAGTTCTTC
>TRBV7-8|-|TRBJ2-5|-
CASSLGVGAETQYF
TGTGCCAGCAGCTTAGGTGTGGGAGCGGAGACCCAGTACTTC
>TRBV15|-|TRBJ2-5|-
CATSRDPGETQYF
TGTGCCACCAGCAGAGATCCTGGAGAGACCCAGTACTTC
>TRBV5-1|-|TRBJ1-3|-
CASSSDASGNTIYF
TGCGCCAGCAGCTCCGATGCCTCTGGAAACACCATATATTTT
>TRBV7-3|TRBD1|TRBJ2-6|-
CASSRQGSGANVLTF
TGTGCCAGCAGCCGACAGGGGTCTGGGGCCAACGTCCTGACTTTC
>TRBV27|-|TRBJ2-1|-
CASSLRTGNEQFF
TGTGCCAGCAGTTTACGGACCGGAAATGAGCAGTTCTTC
>TRBV7-3|-|TRBJ2-3|-
CASSSPWDTQYF
TGTGCCAGCAGCTCACCTTGGGATACGCAGTATTTT
>TRBV18|-|TRBJ2-5|-
CASSLYQETQYF
TGTGCCAGCTCCTTGTACCAAGAGACCCAGTACTTC
>TRBV30|TRBD2|TRBJ2-7|once
CAWSKGSSGRILAREQYF
TGTGCCTGGAGTAAGGGCTCTAGCGGGAGAATACTGGCGAGGGAGCAGTACTTC
>TRBV7-9|-|TRBJ2-7|-
CASKKGEINYEQYF
TGTGCCAGCAAAAAGGGGGAAATCAACTACGAGCAGTACTTC
>TRBV4-2|-|TRBJ2-1|-
CASSRGGTGGNEQFF
TGTGCCAGCAGCCGGGGGGGAACAGGGGGCAATGAGCAGTTCTTC
>TRBV25-1|-|TRBJ1-1|-
CASSESTYTEAFF
TGTGCCAGCAGTGAATCAACGTACACTGAAGCTTTCTTT